This is a list of T cell receptor beta chains from one sample in a study of early T cells in non-severe SARS-CoV-2 infection. TCRdb re-called the 5' RACE reads through MiXCR, storing one row per CDR3 protein. The sample shows fewer than 40,000 distinct CDR3 sequences, 6.3% of them seen only once. Source material: whole blood. These receptors were taken from an adult who was a healthcare worker with PCR-confirmed SARS-CoV-2 infection or an uninfected control (not recorded which). The CDR3 runs from the conserved cysteine through the conserved F or W. D genes are given only for firm matches. Rows give clone size only sometimes, using once, few, many, or a class for an expanded clone.

cdr3_aa: CAGTSTANTEAFF
cdr3_nt: TGTGCCGGGACTTCAACAGCGAACACTGAAGCTTTCTTT
j_call: TRBJ1-1
clone_size: many
v_call: TRBV28
d_call: -

cdr3_aa: CASSLPVAGGTDTQYF
cdr3_nt: TGTGCCAGCAGCTTGCCGGTAGCGGGAGGCACAGATACGCAGTATTTT
j_call: TRBJ2-3
clone_size: many
v_call: TRBV5-4
d_call: TRBD2

cdr3_aa: CASSQSLAGGPAYNEQFF
cdr3_nt: TGCGCCAGCAGCCAGAGCCTAGCGGGAGGGCCAGCGTACAATGAGCAGTTCTTC
j_call: TRBJ2-1
clone_size: many
v_call: TRBV4-1
d_call: TRBD2

cdr3_aa: CASSLEGGPQFF
cdr3_nt: TGTGCCAGCAGCTTAGAGGGGGGGCCGCAGTTCTTC
j_call: TRBJ2-1
clone_size: -
v_call: TRBV7-8
d_call: -

cdr3_aa: CSAEVGGTYEQYF
cdr3_nt: TGCAGCGCTGAGGTAGGGGGCACCTACGAGCAGTACTTC
j_call: TRBJ2-7
clone_size: many
v_call: TRBV29-1
d_call: TRBD1

cdr3_aa: CASSSTRSTDTQYF
cdr3_nt: TGTGCCAGCAGCTCGACTAGAAGCACAGATACGCAGTATTTT
j_call: TRBJ2-3
clone_size: -
v_call: TRBV7-6
d_call: -

cdr3_aa: CASSLAGTSGAGEQFF
cdr3_nt: TGCGCCAGCAGCTTGGCCGGGACTAGCGGCGCTGGCGAGCAGTTCTTC
j_call: TRBJ2-1
clone_size: many
v_call: TRBV5-1
d_call: TRBD2

cdr3_aa: CASSFLAGATNEKLFF
cdr3_nt: TGTGCCAGCAGCTTTTTGGCTGGGGCAACTAATGAAAAACTGTTTTTT
j_call: TRBJ1-4
clone_size: -
v_call: TRBV5-5
d_call: -

cdr3_aa: CAIMGLNSGANVLTF
cdr3_nt: TGTGCCATCATGGGACTGAACTCTGGGGCCAACGTCCTGACTTTC
j_call: TRBJ2-6
clone_size: few
v_call: TRBV10-3
d_call: -

cdr3_aa: CASSSGLAIRDTQYF
cdr3_nt: TGTGCCAGCAGCTCCGGACTAGCGATCCGAGATACGCAGTATTTT
j_call: TRBJ2-3
clone_size: -
v_call: TRBV7-2
d_call: TRBD2

cdr3_aa: CASSPRQGIYNEQFF
cdr3_nt: TGTGCCAGCAGTCCTAGACAGGGTATATACAATGAGCAGTTCTTC
j_call: TRBJ2-1
clone_size: many
v_call: TRBV28
d_call: TRBD1

cdr3_aa: CASSIGTASTDTQYF
cdr3_nt: TGCGCCAGCAGCATCGGGACAGCTAGCACAGATACGCAGTATTTT
j_call: TRBJ2-3
clone_size: few
v_call: TRBV5-1
d_call: TRBD1

cdr3_aa: CASRSGLAGQDTQYF
cdr3_nt: TGTGCCAGCAGATCGGGACTAGCGGGACAAGATACGCAGTATTTT
j_call: TRBJ2-3
clone_size: -
v_call: TRBV7-9
d_call: TRBD2

cdr3_aa: CASRGGSINEQFF
cdr3_nt: TGTGCCAGCAGGGGCGGGAGTATCAATGAGCAGTTCTTC
j_call: TRBJ2-1
clone_size: -
v_call: TRBV27
d_call: TRBD2

cdr3_aa: CSARQNTEAFF
cdr3_nt: TGCAGTGCTAGACAAAACACTGAAGCTTTCTTT
j_call: TRBJ1-1
clone_size: many
v_call: TRBV20-1
d_call: -

cdr3_aa: CSAREWLDTQYF
cdr3_nt: TGCAGTGCCCGGGAGTGGTTGGATACGCAGTATTTT
j_call: TRBJ2-3
clone_size: -
v_call: TRBV20-1
d_call: -

cdr3_aa: CASSQTSGSADTQYF
cdr3_nt: TGTGCCAGCAGCCAAACTAGCGGGAGCGCTGATACGCAGTATTTT
j_call: TRBJ2-3
clone_size: many
v_call: TRBV9
d_call: TRBD2

cdr3_aa: CASSSRRGGFPNTGELFF
cdr3_nt: TGTGCCAGCAGCTCCCGCAGGGGCGGCTTCCCGAACACCGGGGAGCTGTTTTTT
j_call: TRBJ2-2
clone_size: many
v_call: TRBV7-6
d_call: -

cdr3_aa: CASSQEALAITYNEQFF
cdr3_nt: TGCGCCAGCAGCCAAGAAGCACTAGCGATAACCTACAATGAGCAGTTCTTC
j_call: TRBJ2-1
clone_size: -
v_call: TRBV4-1
d_call: TRBD2

cdr3_aa: CASSMDTEAFF
cdr3_nt: TGTGCCAGCAGCATGGACACTGAAGCTTTCTTT
j_call: TRBJ1-1
clone_size: few
v_call: TRBV2
d_call: -

cdr3_aa: CASSSRTYEQYF
cdr3_nt: TGTGCCAGCAGCTCACGGACCTACGAGCAGTACTTC
j_call: TRBJ2-7
clone_size: many
v_call: TRBV7-8
d_call: -

cdr3_aa: CASSWQDRNIQYF
cdr3_nt: TGTGCCAGCAGCTGGCAGGACAGAAACATTCAGTACTTC
j_call: TRBJ2-4
clone_size: -
v_call: TRBV5-6
d_call: -

cdr3_aa: CASSLRIAQGTSAEAFF
cdr3_nt: TGTGCCAGCAGCTTAAGGATCGCACAGGGGACGTCCGCTGAAGCTTTCTTT
j_call: TRBJ1-1
clone_size: many
v_call: TRBV11-2
d_call: TRBD1

cdr3_aa: CASSSTTGRSETQYF
cdr3_nt: TGTGCCAGCAGTTCGACGACAGGGAGGTCAGAGACCCAGTACTTC
j_call: TRBJ2-5
clone_size: -
v_call: TRBV12-3/TRBV12-4
d_call: -

cdr3_aa: CASSPRQGKETGELFF
cdr3_nt: TGTGCCAGCAGCCCCCGGCAGGGCAAGGAGACCGGGGAGCTGTTTTTT
j_call: TRBJ2-2
clone_size: many
v_call: TRBV11-2
d_call: -

cdr3_aa: CSGGTTSEGTQYF
cdr3_nt: TGCAGCGGGGGGACAACCTCGGAAGGTACGCAGTATTTT
j_call: TRBJ2-3
clone_size: few
v_call: TRBV29-1
d_call: -

cdr3_aa: CASSQRLAGETQYF
cdr3_nt: TGTGCCAGCAGCCAAAGGCTAGCGGGAGAGACCCAGTACTTC
j_call: TRBJ2-5
clone_size: -
v_call: TRBV3-1
d_call: TRBD2

cdr3_aa: CASSSLDYEQYF
cdr3_nt: TGTGCCAGCAGCTCTTTGGACTACGAGCAGTACTTC
j_call: TRBJ2-7
clone_size: -
v_call: TRBV7-9
d_call: -

cdr3_aa: CASSQVKIAGYTF
cdr3_nt: TGTGCCAGCAGCCAAGTTAAAATTGCGGGCTACACCTTC
j_call: TRBJ1-2
clone_size: few
v_call: TRBV4-2
d_call: -

cdr3_aa: CASSLTGNHEQYF
cdr3_nt: TGTGCCAGCAGCTTAACAGGGAACCACGAGCAGTACTTC
j_call: TRBJ2-7
clone_size: few
v_call: TRBV7-9
d_call: -

cdr3_aa: CSANRLRQETQYF
cdr3_nt: TGCAGTGCTAATCGACTACGCCAAGAGACCCAGTACTTC
j_call: TRBJ2-5
clone_size: few
v_call: TRBV20-1
d_call: -

cdr3_aa: CASSLAGNYGYTF
cdr3_nt: TGCGCCAGCAGCTTGGCGGGGAACTATGGCTACACCTTC
j_call: TRBJ1-2
clone_size: medium-sized
v_call: TRBV5-1
d_call: -

cdr3_aa: CASSLGTGLGYTF
cdr3_nt: TGTGCCAGCAGTTTAGGGACAGGATTAGGCTACACCTTC
j_call: TRBJ1-2
clone_size: many
v_call: TRBV12-3/TRBV12-4
d_call: TRBD1

cdr3_aa: CSARDRERTSTDTQYF
cdr3_nt: TGCAGTGCTAGAGATCGGGAGAGGACTAGCACAGATACGCAGTATTTT
j_call: TRBJ2-3
clone_size: few
v_call: TRBV20-1
d_call: -

cdr3_aa: CASSYRGETDTQYF
cdr3_nt: TGTGCCAGCAGCTACAGGGGTGAGACAGATACGCAGTATTTT
j_call: TRBJ2-3
clone_size: many
v_call: TRBV2
d_call: TRBD1

cdr3_aa: CASSLWDRGVNEQFF
cdr3_nt: TGCGCCAGCAGCCTCTGGGACAGGGGCGTTAATGAGCAGTTCTTC
j_call: TRBJ2-1
clone_size: few
v_call: TRBV5-1
d_call: TRBD1

cdr3_aa: CASSLGDVTQYF
cdr3_nt: TGTGCCAGCAGCTTAGGAGACGTGACCCAGTACTTC
j_call: TRBJ2-5
clone_size: many
v_call: TRBV11-2
d_call: -

cdr3_aa: CASSMTGNQPQHF
cdr3_nt: TGTGCCAGCAGTATGACGGGAAATCAGCCCCAGCATTTT
j_call: TRBJ1-5
clone_size: many
v_call: TRBV12-3/TRBV12-4
d_call: -

cdr3_aa: CASSRRGGENTEAFF
cdr3_nt: TGTGCCAGCAGCCGTAGGGGAGGGGAGAACACTGAAGCTTTCTTT
j_call: TRBJ1-1
clone_size: many
v_call: TRBV7-9
d_call: -

cdr3_aa: CAGSLATTRDTQYF
cdr3_nt: TGTGCCGGCAGCTTAGCTACCACTCGCGATACGCAGTATTTT
j_call: TRBJ2-3
clone_size: few
v_call: TRBV11-2
d_call: -

cdr3_aa: CASSINTGFNTEAFF
cdr3_nt: TGTGCCAGCAGCATCAATACAGGTTTCAACACTGAAGCTTTCTTT
j_call: TRBJ1-1
clone_size: -
v_call: TRBV12-3/TRBV12-4
d_call: -

cdr3_aa: CVSSVGGSRLREQYF
cdr3_nt: TGTGTCAGCAGCGTAGGAGGGAGTAGACTCCGCGAGCAGTACTTC
j_call: TRBJ2-7
clone_size: -
v_call: TRBV9
d_call: -

cdr3_aa: CASSHRTGGIVSGANVLTF
cdr3_nt: TGCGCCAGCAGCCATCGGACAGGGGGAATCGTATCCGGGGCCAACGTCCTGACTTTC
j_call: TRBJ2-6
clone_size: few
v_call: TRBV4-1
d_call: TRBD1

cdr3_aa: CASRTDTGELFF
cdr3_nt: TGTGCCAGCAGGACAGACACCGGGGAGCTGTTTTTT
j_call: TRBJ2-2
clone_size: -
v_call: TRBV12-3/TRBV12-4
d_call: -

cdr3_aa: CASSYPGLGTGELFF
cdr3_nt: TGTGCCAGCAGTTACCCCGGACTAGGGACCGGGGAGCTGTTTTTT
j_call: TRBJ2-2
clone_size: -
v_call: TRBV6-2/TRBV6-3
d_call: TRBD2

cdr3_aa: CASSSGLAGLNTQYF
cdr3_nt: TGTGCCAGCAGCAGCGGACTAGCGGGGTTAAATACGCAGTATTTT
j_call: TRBJ2-3
clone_size: few
v_call: TRBV3-1
d_call: TRBD2

cdr3_aa: CAITSNPGDNTGELFF
cdr3_nt: TGTGCCATCACCTCAAACCCAGGGGACAACACCGGGGAGCTGTTTTTT
j_call: TRBJ2-2
clone_size: many
v_call: TRBV10-3
d_call: -

cdr3_aa: CASSLEGVGTDTQYF
cdr3_nt: TGTGCCAGCAGCTTAGAGGGGGTAGGCACAGATACGCAGTATTTT
j_call: TRBJ2-3
clone_size: many
v_call: TRBV7-2
d_call: -

cdr3_aa: CASSLLARSYNEQFF
cdr3_nt: TGTGCCAGCAGTTTATTAGCACGCTCCTACAATGAGCAGTTCTTC
j_call: TRBJ2-1
clone_size: many
v_call: TRBV27
d_call: -

cdr3_aa: CASSAEDREGSPLHF
cdr3_nt: TGTGCCAGCAGCGCTGAGGACAGGGAGGGTTCACCCCTCCACTTT
j_call: TRBJ1-6
clone_size: many
v_call: TRBV9
d_call: TRBD1

cdr3_aa: CASSLGLDYGHEQYF
cdr3_nt: TGTGCCAGCAGCTTGGGATTGGACTATGGCCACGAGCAGTACTTC
j_call: TRBJ2-7
clone_size: -
v_call: TRBV5-4
d_call: -

cdr3_aa: CSVERGPRGHGYTF
cdr3_nt: TGCAGCGTTGAAAGGGGACCCCGAGGCCATGGCTACACCTTC
j_call: TRBJ1-2
clone_size: many
v_call: TRBV29-1
d_call: -

cdr3_aa: CAGSILAGHYEQYF
cdr3_nt: TGTGCCGGGTCGATCTTAGCGGGACACTACGAGCAGTACTTC
j_call: TRBJ2-7
clone_size: few
v_call: TRBV2
d_call: TRBD2